The entry that follows covers one TCR beta chain sequence. These data belong to a study of control samples from healthy donors and cancer patients. Germline V lookup: CDR1 SQVTM, CDR2 ANQGSEA. CDR3 length: 8 amino acids. TCRdb's copy holds only in-frame clones and misses some; the assay was immunoSEQ multiplex PCR. This sample has about 220,000 clones, with about 94% found just once. The sequence came from a man aged 45 to 65 in good health. The sample comprised blood. This chain uses TRBV29-1 with TRBJ1-3; no definite D call. CDR3 in amino acids: CGGNTIYF. In nucleotides, the CDR3 is TGCGGAGGAAACACCATATATTTT.